These 12 T cell receptor beta chains share one sample of origin, sequenced in a study of blood T cell repertoires in COVID-19. Generated by immunoSEQ multiplex PCR, the TCRdb table keeps only in-frame clones and is missing some. The data hold approximately 500,000 clones, with approximately 85% observed a single time. The specimen was peripheral blood. These receptors were collected from a human donor in a cohort sampled during active COVID-19.

The chain combines TRBV28 with TRBJ1-5; 7 bases line up with TRBD1. Germline V gene sequence: CDR1 MDHEN, CDR2 SYDVKM. Trimming cost V 8 bases and J 0 bases; bases outside gene matches: 10. CDR3 length: 16 amino acids. CDR3 DNA sequence: TGTGCCAGCGGTACAGGGGAATATAGTAGCAATCAGCCCCAGCATTTT. It encodes CASGTGEYSSNQPQHF.

The CDR3 DNA follows: TGTGCCAGCAGCTTCCAGGATGGCTCCTATAATTCACCCCTCCACTTT. Protein sequence: CASSFQDGSYNSPLHF. The rearrangement uses TRBV7-2 and TRBJ1-6, with no clear D. Germline CDR1 SGHTA, CDR2 FQGNSA. Between the trimmed V and J ends, which lost 3 bases and 0 bases, there was a span of 9 bases. This CDR3 spans 16 amino acids.

DNA of the CDR3: TGTGCCAGCAGGCTCGATTATAGCTCCTACAATGAGCAGTTCTTC. Translation gives CASRLDYSSYNEQFF. This chain connects TRBV2 to TRBJ2-1; D gene unclear. Trimming took 6 bases from V and 0 from J, leaving 12 bases between them. CDR3 length: 15 amino acids. The V gene's germline CDR1 is SNHLY and CDR2 FYNNEI.

CDR3 amino acids: CASSQGMTGGNQPQHF. The CDR3, as DNA: TGTGCCAGCAGCCAAGGAATGACAGGGGGCAATCAGCCCCAGCATTTT. This chain joins TRBV3-1 (or the pseudogene TRBV3-2) and TRBJ1-5; 8 bases are shared with TRBD1. CDR1 and CDR2 (germline): LGHDT, YNNKEL (reference sequence). After removal of 1 base from V and 2 bases from J, the junction contained 4 bases not matched to a gene. The CDR3 spans 16 residues.

The gene calls are TRBV25-1 and TRBJ1-2, with TRBD1 as a possible D gene (6 bases). The V end lost 4 bases, the J end lost 11 bases, and 11 bases lay between the germline ends. This CDR3 is built from 11 residues. Germline V gene data show CDR1 as MGHDK and CDR2 as SYGVNS. The CDR3 is CASSGYREYTF. CDR3 sequence (DNA): TGTGCCAGCAGTGGTTACAGGGAGTACACCTTC.

This clone appeared a few times. The V and J genes are TRBV11-1 and TRBJ1-6, with TRBD1 matching over 8 bases. This CDR3 spans 14 amino acids. Germline V gives CDR1 SGHAT, CDR2 FQDESV (reference sequence). The trim removed 5 bases at V and 7 bases at J, leaving 4 bases unmatched. CDR3: CASSQRDRNSPLHF. CDR3 sequence (DNA): TGTGCCAGCAGCCAAAGGGACAGGAATTCACCCCTCCACTTT.

J is TRBJ1-1 and V is TRBV21-1. TRBV21-1 is a recognized pseudogene. The CDR3 is 19 amino acids. The chain's CDR3 is CASSKVGGGCGVRNTEAFF. CDR3 DNA: TGTGCCAGCAGCAAAGTAGGCGGGGGCTGCGGTGTTCGGAACACTGAAGCTTTCTTT.

This clone was seen only a few times. The junction differs from germline at one of its ends, possibly a read error. J is TRBJ2-2 and V is TRBV7-7; 7 nucleotides align to TRBD2. Germline CDR1 reads SSHAT; CDR2 reads FNYEAQ (reference sequence). The CDR3 loop spans 15 amino acids. The CDR3 region has the DNA TGTGCTAGCAGCATTAGCGGGCTTCCCACCGGGGAGCTGTTTTTT. It yields the protein CASSISGLPTGELFF.

This chain uses TRBV4-2 with TRBJ2-7; 9 nucleotides match TRBD2. V lost 0 bases and J lost 3; bases outside the gene matches: 6. From germline, CDR1 is LGHNA and CDR2 YNFKEQ. There are 16 residues in the CDR3. CDR3 loop: CASSQDLAGGIYEQYF. The CDR3, as DNA: TGTGCCAGCAGCCAAGATCTGGCGGGAGGGATCTACGAGCAGTACTTC.

This clone has a single count. The V call is TRBV27, the J call TRBJ2-7; 12 nucleotides line up with TRBD2. Unmatched junction bases numbered 6, after V lost 2 bases and J lost 4 bases. Germline V lookup: CDR1 MNHEY, CDR2 SMNVEV (reference sequence). The CDR3 extends over 16 amino acids. CDR3 protein: CASSLRWLAGGYEQYF. Here the CDR3 DNA reads TGTGCCAGCAGTTTACGTTGGCTAGCGGGAGGGTACGAGCAGTACTTC.

Here the CDR3 DNA reads TGTGCCAGTACCGAACAGGTCGGGACAGATACGCAGTATTTT. Encoded protein: CASTEQVGTDTQYF. The rearrangement links TRBV19 to TRBJ2-3; perhaps TRBD1 as D (5 bases). Germline CDR1 is LNHDA and CDR2 is SQIVND (reference sequence). Trimming pared 7 bases from V and 3 bases from J, leaving 14 bases between. The CDR3 has 14 residues.

V gene TRBV6-2 or TRBV6-3 combines with J gene TRBJ2-4, with a possible D match to TRBD2 (6 bases). Per germline, CDR1 MNHEY and CDR2 SVGEGT. The CDR3 totals 15 residues. The V gene lost 0 bases and the J gene lost 6 bases, with 12 bases spanning the gap. CDR3 in amino acids: CASSYSTGTGNIQYF. In DNA, the CDR3 is TGTGCCAGCAGTTACTCAACCGGGACTGGAAACATTCAGTACTTC.